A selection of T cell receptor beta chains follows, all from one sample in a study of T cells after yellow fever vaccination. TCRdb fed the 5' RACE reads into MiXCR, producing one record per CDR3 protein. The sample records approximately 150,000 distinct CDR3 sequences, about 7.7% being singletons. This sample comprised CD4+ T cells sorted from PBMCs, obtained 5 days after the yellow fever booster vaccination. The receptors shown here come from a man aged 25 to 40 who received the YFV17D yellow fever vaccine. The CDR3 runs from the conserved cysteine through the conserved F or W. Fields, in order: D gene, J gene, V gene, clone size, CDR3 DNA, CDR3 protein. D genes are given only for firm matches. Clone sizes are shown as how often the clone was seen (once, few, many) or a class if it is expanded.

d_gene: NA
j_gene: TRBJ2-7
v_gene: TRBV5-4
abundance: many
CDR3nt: TGTGCCAGCAGCTTGGAACTGACAGGTGATTACGAGCAGTACTTC
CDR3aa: CASSLELTGDYEQYF

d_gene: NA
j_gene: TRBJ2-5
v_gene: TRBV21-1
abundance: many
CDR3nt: TGTGCCAGCAGCATAAGGGGGCTCACCCAGTACTTC
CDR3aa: CASSIRGLTQYF

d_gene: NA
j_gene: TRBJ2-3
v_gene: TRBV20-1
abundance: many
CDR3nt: TGCAGTGCGTTGGTTTTAGATACGCAGTATTTT
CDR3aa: CSALVLDTQYF

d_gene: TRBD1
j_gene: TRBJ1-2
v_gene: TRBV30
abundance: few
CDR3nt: TGTGCCTGGAGGGTACAGGGGGGTCCTAACTATGGCTACACCTTC
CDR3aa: CAWRVQGGPNYGYTF

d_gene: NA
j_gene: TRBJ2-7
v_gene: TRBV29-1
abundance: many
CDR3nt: TGCAGCGTTGATGGCCAGGGAGACGAGCAGTACTTC
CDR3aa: CSVDGQGDEQYF

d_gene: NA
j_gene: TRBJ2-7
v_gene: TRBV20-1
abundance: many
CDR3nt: TGCAGTGCCGGCCCCGGGAGTCGGACCTACGAGCAGTACTTC
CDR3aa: CSAGPGSRTYEQYF

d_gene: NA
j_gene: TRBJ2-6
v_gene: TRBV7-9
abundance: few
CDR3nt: TGTGCCAGAGGACAGACAATCTTCTCTGGGGCCAACGTCCTGACTTTC
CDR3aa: CARGQTIFSGANVLTF

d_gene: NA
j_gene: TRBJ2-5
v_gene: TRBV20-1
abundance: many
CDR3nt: TGCAGTGCTAGGGAAGTAGGGGGGGGAGACCAGTACTTC
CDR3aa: CSAREVGGGDQYF

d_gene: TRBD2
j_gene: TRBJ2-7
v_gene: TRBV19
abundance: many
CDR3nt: TGTGCCAGTAGACATATCGAAATAGCGGGACGCACCTACGAGCAGTACTTC
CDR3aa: CASRHIEIAGRTYEQYF

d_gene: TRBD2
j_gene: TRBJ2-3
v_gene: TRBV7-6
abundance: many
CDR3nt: TGTGCCAGCAGCTTACGTTATGGACAGGCCTTTAGCGGGAGGAGTGGAGCAGATACGCAGTATTTT
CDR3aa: CASSLRYGQAFSGRSGADTQYF

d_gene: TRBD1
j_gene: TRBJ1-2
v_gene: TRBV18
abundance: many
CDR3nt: TGTGCCAGCTCACCGGGGATTGGACAGGGACGGCACTATGGCTACACCTTC
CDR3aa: CASSPGIGQGRHYGYTF

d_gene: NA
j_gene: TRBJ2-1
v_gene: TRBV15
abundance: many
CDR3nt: TGTGCCACCAGCAGAAACAGGGTTGAGCAGTTCTTC
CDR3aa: CATSRNRVEQFF

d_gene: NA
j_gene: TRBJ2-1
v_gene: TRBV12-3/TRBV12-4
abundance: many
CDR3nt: TGTGCCAGCAGTTTGTCGGTCCCCACCTACAATGAGCAGTTCTTC
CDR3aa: CASSLSVPTYNEQFF

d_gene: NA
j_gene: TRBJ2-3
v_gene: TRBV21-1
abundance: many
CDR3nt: TGTGCCAGCAGCAAAGGGTTACTAGCGGGGGGCCTCACAGATACGCAGTATTTT
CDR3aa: CASSKGLLAGGLTDTQYF